What follows are 9 T cell receptor beta chains derived from one specimen sequenced in a study of human T cells and chemical hapten exposure. TCRdb re-called the RACE reads with MiXCR, one entry per CDR3 protein. Altogether tens of thousands of distinct CDR3 sequences are present, roughly 9.8% being singletons, with the ten largest covering 5.2%. Time point in this sample: pre-sensitization, week 0. The treatment denotes: therapeutic diphenylcyclopropenone sensitization with weekly scalp DPC. Sequenced material: whole blood, taken in connection with sensitization to the hapten diphenylcyclopropenone (DPC). These receptors all come from a woman between 45 and 65 years old with alopecia areata. Some clones in this sample may be carry-over from other donors' samples.

This clonotype is medium-sized. The rearrangement links TRBV7-6 to TRBJ1-6; D is unresolved. The V end lost 5 bases, the J end lost 7 bases, and 9 bases lay between the germline ends. Germline CDR1 reads SGHVS; CDR2 reads FNYEAQ. CDR3 size: 13 residues. The CDR3 DNA reads as TGTGCCAGCAGCACCAACATAAATTCACCCCTCCACTTT. It translates to CASSTNINSPLHF.

This clonotype was seen repeatedly, ten times or more. This rearrangement joins TRBV7-9 to TRBJ2-2; perhaps D is TRBD1 or TRBD2 (5 bases each). The V gene lost 0 bases and the J gene lost 4 bases, with 6 bases spanning the gap. The CDR3 loop spans 14 amino acids. Looked up from germline, CDR1 is SEHNR and CDR2 is FQNEAQ (reference sequence). CDR3 sequence (DNA): TGTGCCAGCAGCTTAGCGGGGGTCACCGGGGAGCTGTTTTTT. This gives the protein CASSLAGVTGELFF.

This clonotype was recorded at least ten times. At one end, the junction sequence differs from germline, possibly due to a read error. The chain uses TRBV6-5 and TRBJ2-2; D remains ambiguous. The CDR3 loop spans 14 amino acids. CDR1 MNHEY and CDR2 SVGAGI come from the germline V gene. In DNA form, the CDR3 reads TGTGTCAGCAGTTACTCAAGGAACACCGGGGAGCTGTTTTTT. It encodes CVSSYSRNTGELFF.

This clonotype has a count of ten or more. The chain carries TRBV29-1 and TRBJ2-7, with 11 bases that match TRBD2. V lost 6 bases to trimming and J lost 5 bases; unmatched junction nucleotides: 6. Germline V gene sequence: CDR1 SQVTM, CDR2 ANQGSEA. This CDR3 region has 13 residues. CDR3 region: CSVIGLAGHEQYF. CDR3 in DNA: TGCAGCGTGATTGGACTAGCGGGCCACGAGCAGTACTTC.

This clonotype was counted at least ten times. The chain recombines TRBV6-1 with TRBJ1-5; D is perhaps TRBD1 (6 bases). The germline V gene encodes CDR1 MNHNS and CDR2 SASEGT. This CDR3 region has 14 residues. With 7 bases removed from V and 4 bases from J, the gap between germline ends came to 14 bases. For the CDR3, the DNA is TGTGCCAGCATTGGGACACACAGAAATCAGCCCCAGCATTTT. This translates into CASIGTHRNQPQHF.

The gene calls are TRBV6-1 and TRBJ2-5, with 16 bases fitting TRBD2. The V segment lost 0 bases and the J segment 4 bases; nucleotides outside the gene matches: 5. This CDR3 contains 18 residues. Germline loops: CDR1 MNHNS, CDR2 SASEGT. CDR3 loop: CASSEALGLAGGRETQYF. In DNA form, the CDR3 reads TGTGCCAGCAGTGAAGCGCTGGGACTAGCGGGGGGGCGAGAGACCCAGTACTTC.

This clonotype occurred many times. This chain uses TRBV29-1 with TRBJ1-1, with 9 bases matching TRBD1. Trimming took 6 bases from V and 1 from J; bases not matched to a gene: 6. Germline loops: CDR1 SQVTM, CDR2 ANQGSEA. CDR3 length equals 14 residues. The CDR3 DNA sequence: TGCAGCGTGGGACAGGGTCGGAGGAACACTGAAGCTTTCTTT. Translated, it gives CSVGQGRRNTEAFF.

A few counts support this clonotype. This chain links TRBV12-3 or TRBV12-4 with TRBJ2-5; 7 nucleotides line up with TRBD1. V gave up 4 bases and J gave up 4 bases; unmatched junction bases: 6. CDR3 length equals 14 residues. Written as DNA, the CDR3 is TGTGCCAGCAGTTCACACAGGGGCGGAGAGACCCAGTACTTC. Translating it yields CASSSHRGGETQYF.

This chain connects TRBV7-6 to TRBJ2-7; D possibly corresponds to TRBD2 (6 bases). The V gene lost 5 bases and the J gene lost 4 bases, with 15 bases spanning the gap. CDR3 length: 14 residues. Germline loops: CDR1 SGHVS, CDR2 FNYEAQ. CDR3 sequence: CASSTGGGRYEQYF. CDR3 DNA sequence: TGTGCCAGCAGCACCGGTGGGGGGAGGTACGAGCAGTACTTC. The complete variable domain, with remaining parts taken from reference TRBV7-6 and TRBJ2-7, reads GAGVSQSPRYKVTKRGQDVALRCDPISGHVSLYWYRQALGQGPEFLTYFNYEAQQDKSGLPNDRFSAERPEGSISTLTIQRTEQRDSAMYRCASSTGGGRYEQYFGPGTRLTVT.